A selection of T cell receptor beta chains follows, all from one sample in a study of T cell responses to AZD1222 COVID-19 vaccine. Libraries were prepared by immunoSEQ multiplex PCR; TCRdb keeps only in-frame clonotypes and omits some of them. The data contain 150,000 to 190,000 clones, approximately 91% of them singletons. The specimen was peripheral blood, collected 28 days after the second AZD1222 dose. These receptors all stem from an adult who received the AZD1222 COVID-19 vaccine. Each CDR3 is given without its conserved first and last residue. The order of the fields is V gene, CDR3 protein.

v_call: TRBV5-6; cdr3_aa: ASSLVAVSSYEQY
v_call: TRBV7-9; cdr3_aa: ASKGESLGAF
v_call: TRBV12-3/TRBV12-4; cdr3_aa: ASSFGRTGVF
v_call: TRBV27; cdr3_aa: ASSFRYSSGSGFEQY
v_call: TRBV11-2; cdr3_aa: ASSWGTAGNKHGYT
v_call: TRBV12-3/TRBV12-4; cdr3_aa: ASSTDSGAQY
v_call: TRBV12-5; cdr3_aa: ASGPPGDWQF
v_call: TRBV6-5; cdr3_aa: ASSPSDSNQPQH
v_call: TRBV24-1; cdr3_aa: ATSGQGTGELF
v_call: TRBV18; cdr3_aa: ASSDLTNTEAF
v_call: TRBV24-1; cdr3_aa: ATSDYGDEQF
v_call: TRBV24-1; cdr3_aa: ATSDLRFGGQETQY
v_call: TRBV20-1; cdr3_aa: SARRDLQF
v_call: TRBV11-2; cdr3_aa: ASSFGGNSYNSPLH
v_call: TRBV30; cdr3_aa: AWSVGQGAQH
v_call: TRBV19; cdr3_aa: ASSADRRSGNTIY